This T cell receptor beta chain was found in a study of T cell responses to AZD1222 COVID-19 vaccine (dated by TCRdb to about 2021). Background on the whole study: TCR sequencing covered roughly 230 trial participants: 207 given two doses of AZD1222 and 26 given two doses of MenACWY control vaccine. Trial participants were enrolled by age into subgroups of 18-55, 56-69 and 70-plus years, and 148, 28 and 57 TCR-sequenced participants, respectively, were included in these subgroups.

The sample's time point label, decoded: about 28 days (+/-7) after the second vaccine dose. AZD1222 recipients with second doses at about 4 weeks or about 12 weeks were pooled, because spike-specific TCR depth and breadth did not differ between schedules. Vaccinee samples came from UK trials COV001 and COV002, including a single-blind randomized controlled phase 2/3 trial of AZD1222 (ChAdOx1 nCoV-19) in healthy adults. For TCRbeta chain sequencing, PBMC samples from trial participants were taken at day 0 and at day 28 after the second dose. Study-wide findings and limitations: No day 14 peak-response samples were available, so repertoires were characterized only after the peak T cell response. A significant rise in spike-specific TCR breadth and depth was observed after two AZD1222 doses relative to day 0 and relative to MenACWY recipients. Conclusions about previously exposed vaccinees were limited because only six or seven AZD1222 recipients were SARS-CoV-2 seropositive at baseline. In the small 56-69-year group, the increase in depth fell short of significance, most likely because of low power. The vaccine-associated CD4 TCRs covered the entire spike protein, and the dominant responses fell in regions 160-218 and 743-854. Most participants were white British and females outnumbered males, and the authors suggested that clonal diversity may have been underestimated. Nearly half of unique spike-specific TCRs reportedly recognized epitopes outside regions mutated in the B.1.351 and B.1.1.7 variants.

The CDR3 regions of human TCRbeta chains were analyzed by immunosequencing. The source study handled its data this way. Repertoire TCRs were checked for matches against a reference library of SARS-CoV-2-specific TCRs that had been generated using the MIRA antigen-specificity platform. Breadth was defined as the fraction of unique TCRs that were SARS-CoV-2-associated. Depth was defined as the fraction of total T cells that were SARS-CoV-2-associated. Using the MIRA data, each spike-specific TCR was mapped to the spike region that the TCR reacts to and placed in a CD4 or CD8 class. Log10-transformed breadth and depth values were compared by one-way ANOVA with Sidak's multiple comparisons tests. TCRdb holds this immuneACCESS table with in-frame rearrangements only. Some clones are missing; in checked studies, unresolved V genes explain under half, and the rest has no known cause. The V and J calls and the clone size are those of that table, but D and trimming were determined from the DNA. This sample has 120,000 or so clones in its table, and 75% to 85% of those were observed once. Clones ranked in the top ten supply roughly a quarter of the sample.

The CDR3, cysteine through phenylalanine, is 15 amino acids long. CDR3 DNA is the only sequence kept; it has 45 bases, read in frame from the first base. From a lookup of the germline V gene, CDR1 and CDR2 are KGHSH and LQKENI. V is cut by 4 bases and J by 2 bases, and the space between the germline ends is 12 bases. For this clone: Its cognate antigen has yet to be identified. Base quality data are lacking; no much larger clone is found one base away.

The TCR sequence derives from an adult who received the AZD1222 COVID-19 vaccine. The sequencing here drew on peripheral blood, taken 28 days after the second AZD1222 dose. The chain is encoded by TRBV18 joined to TRBJ1-5; D gene: possibly TRBD1, on 5 matching bases. The CDR3 region has the sequence CASSQGDRRNQPQHF. The bases read TGTGCCAGCTCACAGGGAGACAGACGCAATCAGCCCCAGCATTTT. With all but the CDR3 taken from the reference TRBV18 and TRBJ1-5 genes, the full variable domain is: NAGVMQNPRHLVRRRGQEARLRCSPMKGHSHVYWYRQLPEEGLKFMVYLQKENIIDESGMPKERFSAEFPKEGPSILRIQQVVRGDSAAYFCASSQGDRRNQPQHFGDGTRLSIL.